This TCR beta chain stems from a study of memory CD4+ T cells and cytomegalovirus serostatus. This CDR3 contains 14 residues. Germline V lookup: CDR1 SGHTA, CDR2 FQGNSA. V was pared by 6 bases and J by 0 bases, with 3 bases of the junction left unmatched. This clone was observed a few times. Single viable CD3+CD4+CD8-CD45RO+ cells were sorted as the memory CD4+ T cells. Clones were sequenced by immunoSEQ multiplex PCR, and TCRdb holds only the in-frame ones, with some missing. The sample shows under 50,000 clones, about 78% of them seen only once. The receptor's source is an adult in good health and CMV-seronegative. Material for sequencing was memory CD4+ T cells from blood. The chain joins TRBV7-2 to TRBJ1-1; 8 bases line up with TRBD1. The CDR3 region is CASRRQGMNTEAFF. The CDR3 DNA is TGTGCCAGCAGACGACAGGGGATGAACACTGAAGCTTTCTTT.